Here is one T cell receptor (beta chain) with its context. The source of the sample is a study of blood T cell repertoires in COVID-19. In the study overall: Italy, Spain and the United States were the sources of the convalescent and acute COVID-19 samples.

Authors' processing steps: Amplifying reference gene primers gave estimates of nucleated cell counts. Only in-frame clones appear in the TCRdb table, and some are missing; sequencing was by immunoSEQ multiplex PCR. The D gene and trimming were derived from the DNA, and the V and J assignments and clone size from that table. The sample has 230,000 or so clones; 80% are singletons. Germline CDR1 is SGHAT and CDR2 is FQDESV (reference sequence). V was clipped by 0 bases and J by 1 base; unmatched bases: 2. This CDR3 comprises 17 residues. Sequencing input: peripheral blood. The sequence came from a human donor in a cohort sampled during active COVID-19. V usage is TRBV11-1 and J usage is TRBJ2-5; 13 bases align to TRBD2. CDR3 DNA sequence: TGTGCCAGCAGCTTAGCGGGACTAGCGGGGTTCCAAGAGACCCAGTACTTC. Its translation is CASSLAGLAGFQETQYF.